The following is a T cell receptor beta chain sequence with its context. Its specificity is unknown. The data originate from a study of cytomegalovirus exposure and HLA in healthy donors. The V end lost 2 bases, the J end lost 2 bases, and 13 bases lay between the germline ends. The CDR3 contains 15 residues. Germline V gives CDR1 SGHRS, CDR2 YFSETQ. Study-level findings and limits: There were some public TCRs occurring in many donors, but most TCR sequences were rare. Cytomegalovirus association was assigned to approximately 180 TCR beta chains. As immune exposure information, only CMV serostatus was available.

13 Jbeta primers and 60 Vbeta primers were used for the PCR. Profiling relied on immunoSEQ multiplex PCR, and the TCRdb table lists in-frame clones only, not all of them. The top ten clones hold 30% of a sample with 100,000 to 150,000 clones, roughly 80% of them seen once. The receptor comes from a man aged 60 to 69 in good health and CMV-seropositive. What was sequenced was PBMCs. J is TRBJ2-5 and V is TRBV5-1; D may be TRBD1 (7 bases). The CDR3 sequence: CASSFSPGGQETQYF. CDR3 in DNA: TGCGCCAGCAGCTTTTCACCAGGGGGGCAAGAGACCCAGTACTTC.